This T cell receptor (beta chain) stems from a study of human CD8 memory T cell subsets. Study conclusions and caveats: Overlapping only minimally, the repertoires of stem-like memory and precursor exhausted T cells were largely separate from each other.

TPEX cells were CCR7+ PD-1+ TIGIT+ early memory CD8+ T cells with exhausted-like traits. Enrichment for total CD8+ T cells was performed by negative magnetic separation. From duplicate vials of roughly 150,000 sorted CD8+ T cells per subset, RNA was isolated. The CDR3 runs to 17 residues. Germline V CDR1 and CDR2: SGHAT, FQNNGV. TCR beta was sequenced from UMI-tagged 5' RACE libraries. Using the 5' RACE reads, TCRdb records one entry per CDR3 protein without DNA. The data show about 9,000 distinct CDR3 sequences, and the top ten clones hold 15%. Details on this clonotype: Antigen: not known.

The sample comprised CD8+ T cells from PBMCs. The rearrangement links TRBV11-2 to TRBJ2-1; the TCRdb D gene call, TRBD2, has no DNA to confirm it. The clonotype originates from a human donor in good health. The CDR3 region is CASSFLAGLSSYNEQFF.